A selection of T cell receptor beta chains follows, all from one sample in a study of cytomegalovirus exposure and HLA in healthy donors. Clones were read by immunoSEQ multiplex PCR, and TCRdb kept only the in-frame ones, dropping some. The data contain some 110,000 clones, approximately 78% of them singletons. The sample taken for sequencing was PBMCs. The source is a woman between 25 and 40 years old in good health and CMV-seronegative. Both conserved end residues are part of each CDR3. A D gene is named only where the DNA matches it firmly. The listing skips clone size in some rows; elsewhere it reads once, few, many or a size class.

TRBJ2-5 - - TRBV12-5 CASAPGHQTQETQYF TGTGCTAGTGCTCCGGGACACCAAACCCAAGAGACCCAGTACTTC
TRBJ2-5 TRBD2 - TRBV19 CASSRGRTSGRRRETQYF TGTGCCAGTAGTCGGGGGAGGACTAGCGGGAGAAGGCGAGAGACCCAGTACTTC
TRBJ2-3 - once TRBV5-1 CASSLRRAADTQYF TGCGCCAGCAGCTTGCGGAGGGCGGCAGATACGCAGTATTTT
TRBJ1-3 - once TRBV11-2 CASILAGSRGPIDTIYF TGTGCCAGCATATTAGCCGGGTCCCGTGGCCCGATAGACACCATATATTTT
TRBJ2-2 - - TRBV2 CASSEAVTTSTGELFF TGTGCCAGCAGTGAAGCGGTCACTACCTCCACCGGGGAGCTGTTTTTT
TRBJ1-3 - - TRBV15 CATSSWGVDSGNTIYF TGTGCCACCAGCAGCTGGGGGGTGGACTCTGGAAACACCATATATTTT
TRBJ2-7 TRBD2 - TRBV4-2 CASSQDPMTSGVYEQYF TGTGCCAGCAGCCAAGATCCGATGACTAGCGGGGTATACGAGCAGTACTTC
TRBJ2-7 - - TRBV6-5 CASSPLVSTYEQYF TGTGCCAGCAGCCCCTTAGTCTCGACCTACGAGCAGTACTTC
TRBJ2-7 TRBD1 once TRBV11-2 CASSYGQGASGEQYF TGTGCCAGCAGTTACGGACAGGGGGCTTCGGGCGAGCAGTACTTC
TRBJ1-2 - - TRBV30 CAWSGGNYGYTF TGTGCCTGGAGTGGAGGGAACTATGGCTACACCTTC
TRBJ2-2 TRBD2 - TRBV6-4 CASSEAGGSNTGELFF TGTGCCAGCAGTGAGGCGGGAGGGTCGAACACCGGGGAGCTGTTTTTT
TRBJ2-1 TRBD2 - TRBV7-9 CSSSSRLAGVYNEQFF TGTTCCAGCAGCTCCCGACTAGCGGGGGTTTACAATGAGCAGTTCTTC
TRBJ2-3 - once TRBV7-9 CASSLALTSTDTQYF TGTGCCAGCAGCTTAGCGCTGACTAGCACAGATACGCAGTATTTT
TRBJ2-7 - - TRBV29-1 CSVVGSAYEQYF TGCAGCGTTGTGGGCAGTGCCTACGAGCAGTACTTC
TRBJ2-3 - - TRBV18 CASSPRGGLSTDTQYF TGTGCCAGCTCCCCGAGGGGGGGGCTTAGCACAGATACGCAGTATTTT
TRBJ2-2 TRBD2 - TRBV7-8 CASSFGRGRATGELFF TGTGCCAGCAGCTTCGGCCGCGGGAGGGCCACCGGGGAGCTGTTTTTT
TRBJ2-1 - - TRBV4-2 CASSVDRSSYNEQFF TGTGCCAGCAGTGTCGACAGGAGCTCCTACAATGAGCAGTTCTTC
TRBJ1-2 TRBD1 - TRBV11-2 CASSPTGDNYGYTF TGTGCCAGCAGCCCGACAGGGGATAACTATGGCTACACCTTC
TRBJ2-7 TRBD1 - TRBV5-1 CASSLSGTGGYEQYF TGCGCCAGCAGCTTGTCCGGGACAGGGGGGTACGAGCAGTACTTC
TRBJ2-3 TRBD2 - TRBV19 CASRTSGTDTQYF TGTGCCAGCCGGACTAGCGGCACAGATACGCAGTATTTT
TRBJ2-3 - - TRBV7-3 CASSLMGHTDTQYF TGTGCCAGCAGCTTAATGGGACACACAGATACGCAGTATTTT
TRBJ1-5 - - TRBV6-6 CASSYLKGVKNQPQHF TGTGCCAGCAGTTACCTAAAGGGGGTAAAGAATCAGCCCCAGCATTTT
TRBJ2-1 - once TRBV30 CAWSADRSSYNEQFF TGTGCCTGGAGCGCCGACAGGAGCTCCTACAATGAGCAGTTCTTC
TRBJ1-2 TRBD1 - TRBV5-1 CATSGGDSTNYGYTF TGCGCCACCTCAGGGGGCGACTCGACTAACTATGGCTACACCTTC
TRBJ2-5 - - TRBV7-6 CASSLGGKATQYF TGTGCCAGCAGCTTAGGAGGAAAGGCGACCCAGTACTTC
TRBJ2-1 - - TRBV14 CASSQVSYNEQFF TGTGCCAGCAGCCAAGTTTCCTATAATGAGCAGTTCTTC
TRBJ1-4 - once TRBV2 CASSERGAKLFF TGTGCCAGCAGTGAACGGGGGGCGAAGCTGTTTTTT
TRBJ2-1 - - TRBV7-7 CASSLDRDHEQFF TGTGCTAGCAGCTTAGATCGGGATCATGAGCAGTTCTTC
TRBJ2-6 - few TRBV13 CASSLEGVDGANVLTF TGTGCCAGCAGCTTGGAAGGAGTGGATGGGGCCAACGTCCTGACTTTC
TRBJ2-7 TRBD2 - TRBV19 CASSTLRGGTNEQYF TGTGCCAGTAGTACCCTTCGGGGGGGTACGAACGAGCAGTACTTC
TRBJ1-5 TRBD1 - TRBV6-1 CASSVFGTGGNQPQHF TGTGCCAGCAGTGTGTTCGGGACAGGGGGGAATCAGCCCCAGCATTTT